Below, one T cell receptor beta chain is given with its context. The target of this receptor is not known. No much larger clone exists at a distance of one base, and base qualities are not known. V is cut by 7 bases and J by 3 bases, and the space between the germline ends is 16 bases. There are 14 amino acids in the CDR3, from cysteine to phenylalanine inclusive. Only the CDR3 part of the read is kept: 42 bases, read in frame from the first base. Reading the germline V gene gives CDR1 MNHNS and CDR2 SASEGT. Donors were roughly 40 systemically healthy Caucasian individuals from Russia aged about 6 to 100 years. Roughly 9.5 milliliters of peripheral blood were drawn from each donor into EDTA-treated Vacutainer tubes. Ficoll-Paque density-gradient centrifugation was used to isolate PBMCs, with at least 6.5 million per sample. Total RNA was extracted from PBMCs with Trizol reagent, with at least 5.5 micrograms obtained per sample. For every donor, an aliquot of PBMCs went through flow cytometry to measure the percentages of naive CD45RAhigh/CD27high T cells.

These data belong to a study of blood T cells in healthy people across ages (dated by TCRdb to the mid-2010s). About the full investigation: Template switching captured roughly one uniquely barcoded TCR beta cDNA molecule per two T cells in model experiments. Age-related changes in TCR beta repertoire diversity were measured in the study by deep sequencing normalized with unique cDNA molecular identifiers. The donors were divided into four age groups: young (average around 16 years), middle-aged (approximately 39), aged (under 70) and long-lived (82). To avoid experimental bias, donors of different ages were spread randomly across the sequencing lanes. Using the same blood draw, the study looked at two additional independent replicas of 1 million unique cDNA reads for two donors, one aged 18 to 30 and the other aged 80 or older. What the research found in general, with its limitations: Observed TCR beta diversity correlated strongly with the percentage of naive T cells measured by flow cytometry. Bulk unsorted PBMC profiling prevented conclusive comparison of naive and antigen-experienced compartments. Because donor CMV infection status was unknown, age-related changes in expanded clonotypes were potentially confounded. As age increased, observed TCR beta diversity per million T cells dropped in a roughly linear way, and a significant reduction was already evident by age 40. Estimates of total diversity based on one million sequenced T cells were considered lower bounds and underestimates. Compared with the aged group, the long-lived group had more naive CD4+ T cells, fewer expanded clones and increased TCR diversity, suggesting age selection.

The library was generated by 5' RACE. A second PCR of roughly 6 to 11 cycles was performed with a sample-barcoded 5' primer and a J-beta primer mix. A unique molecular identifier was introduced onto each TCR beta cDNA molecule by a template-switch 5' adaptor carrying 12 random nucleotides. Each sample yielded at least 2.5 million CDR3-containing paired-end reads. First-strand cDNA was synthesized from all RNA with the Mint cDNA synthesis kit, primed by a TRBC-specific oligonucleotide. Following uracil-DNA glycosylase treatment, all cDNA underwent a first 18-cycle PCR with the universal primers M1SS and BC2_uni_R. In the source study's methods: For normalization, 1 million high-quality reads, each with a distinct molecular identifier, were randomly selected from each sample. Reads with shared molecular identifiers were discarded instead of being binned into consensus sequences. MiTCR, run with a Q25 quality threshold and the strictest error-elimination algorithm, handled CDR3 identification, clonotype clustering and error correction. A nonparametric unseen species model with Euler transformation was used to estimate a lower bound on total TCR beta diversity. Starting from the raw public reads, TCRdb applied fastp trimming at Q25, assembled clones with MiXCR and retained in-frame beta chains. For every CDR3 protein sequence, its rows merge into one entry that carries the most common genes and DNA. Clone size and V and J calls follow TCRdb, not the original study. The sample includes approximately 2,000,000 distinct CDR3 sequences, with about two fifths observed a single time. The top ten hold roughly 24% of the sample.

This receptor was taken from a human donor in good health. The sequenced material came from blood. The chain joins TRBV6-1 to TRBJ2-7; the D gene is possibly TRBD1, with 6 bases matching. The CDR3 corresponds to CASIEGGDHYEQYF. The nucleotide sequence reads as follows: TGTGCCAGCATAGAAGGGGGAGACCACTACGAGCAGTACTTC.